These T cell receptor beta chains were read from a single sample in a study of T cells after yellow fever vaccination. Using its own MiXCR run on the 5' RACE reads, TCRdb lists one record per CDR3 protein. The data show 620,000 or so distinct CDR3 sequences, around 12% seen once. This sample comprised PBMCs, obtained on the day of the yellow fever booster vaccination. Every receptor here comes from a man aged 30 to 39 who received the YFV17D yellow fever vaccine. CDR3s include the opening cysteine and the closing phenylalanine or tryptophan. The order of the fields is V gene, CDR3 protein.

TRBV28 CASIEGAGETQYF
TRBV10-2 CASRLGQQNTGELFF
TRBV5-6 CASSSMGVGTQYF
TRBV5-1 CASSFLVGESEQYF
TRBV3-1 CASSPHAGAGDHEQYF
TRBV20-1 CSAIRQSNNEQFF
TRBV24-1 CATSDTTGRAGVYTGELFF
TRBV7-2 CASSFPSGAKHEQFF
TRBV18 CASSDLLAGYNEQFF
TRBV9 CASSSPVDSAGYGYTF
TRBV6-2/TRBV6-3 CASSYKVGGSYEQYF
TRBV15 CATSGVAGGVMDEQFF
TRBV7-9 CASSSPIQGFDEKLFF
TRBV6-5 CASSYSLFGAYEQYF
TRBV12-3/TRBV12-4 CASSSRGLQETQYF
TRBV7-2 CASSLSPGKKETQYF
TRBV27 CASRTSASYEQYF
TRBV12-3/TRBV12-4 CASTEENYGYTF
TRBV29-1 CSVEEPAVSGYTF
TRBV19 CASNGAGMVSEAFF
TRBV30 CAWSGSSGRANYEQYF
TRBV4-2 CASSQDGLGGRETQYF
TRBV7-6 CASRIPDRGKNTGELFF
TRBV27 CASSYRGLAGELFF
TRBV9 CASSAQTGPADSPLHF
TRBV28 CASSFRRGTDTQYF
TRBV29-1 CSAGEREAHEQYF